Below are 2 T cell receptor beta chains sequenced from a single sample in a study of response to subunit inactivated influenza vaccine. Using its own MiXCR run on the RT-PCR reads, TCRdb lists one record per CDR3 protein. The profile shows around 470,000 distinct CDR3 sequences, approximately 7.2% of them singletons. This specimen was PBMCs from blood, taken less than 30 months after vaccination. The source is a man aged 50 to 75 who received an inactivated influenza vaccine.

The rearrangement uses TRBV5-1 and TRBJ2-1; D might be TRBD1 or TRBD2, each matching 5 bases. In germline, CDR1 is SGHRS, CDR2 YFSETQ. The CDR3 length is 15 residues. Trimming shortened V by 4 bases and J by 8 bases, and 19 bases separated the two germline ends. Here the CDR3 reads CASSLAGTLSHEQFF. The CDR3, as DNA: TGCGCCAGCAGCCTCGCCGGGACCCTGTCGCATGAGCAGTTCTTC.

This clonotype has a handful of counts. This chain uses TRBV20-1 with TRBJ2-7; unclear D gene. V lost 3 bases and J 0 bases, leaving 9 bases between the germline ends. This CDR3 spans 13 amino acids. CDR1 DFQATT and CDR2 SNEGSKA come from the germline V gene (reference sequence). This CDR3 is CSASNPISYEQYF. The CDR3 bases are TGCAGTGCTAGTAATCCTATCTCCTACGAGCAGTACTTC.